Listed below are T cell receptor beta chains from one sample, sequenced in a study of cytomegalovirus exposure and HLA in healthy donors. Clones were sequenced by immunoSEQ multiplex PCR, and TCRdb holds only the in-frame ones, with some missing. The sample holds about 100,000 clones, around 81% seen once. What was sequenced was PBMCs. All receptors come from a woman between 65 and 79 years old in good health and CMV-seropositive. Each CDR3 is given with its conserved first and last residue. The order of the fields is V gene, D gene, CDR3 length, J gene, clone size, CDR3 DNA, CDR3 protein. The D gene is left open where the match is weak. A row's size may be missing; if present it is once, few, many or a size class.

TRBV25-1	TRBD1	14	TRBJ2-1	.	TGTGCCAGTCAGCGGGACAGGGGTAACAATGAGCAGTTCTTC	CASQRDRGNNEQFF
TRBV5-3	.	18	TRBJ2-1	.	TGTGCCAGAAGCTTGGGGCCAGCGCCCAAGAGCTCCTACAATGAGCAGTTCTTC	CARSLGPAPKSSYNEQFF
TRBV9	.	15	TRBJ2-5	.	TGTGCCAGCAGCTCCCGACGTGGCGGTTCGGAGACCCAGTACTTC	CASSSRRGGSETQYF
TRBV7-2	.	16	TRBJ2-5	.	TGTGCCAGCAGCTTAAGGTTAGGCGGGATCCAAGAGACCCAGTACTTC	CASSLRLGGIQETQYF
TRBV14	TRBD2	22	TRBJ2-3	.	TGTGCCAGCAGCCAAGCGCTAGCGGGAGGGCCATCCGGATCGATGGGCACAGATACGCAGTATTTT	CASSQALAGGPSGSMGTDTQYF
TRBV29-1	.	11	TRBJ1-1	few	TGCAGCGTTGAACCGAGCACTGAAGCTTTCTTT	CSVEPSTEAFF
TRBV11-2	.	15	TRBJ1-3	.	TGTGCCAGCAGCCCACGGGGGGGGGCTGGAAACACCATATATTTT	CASSPRGGAGNTIYF
TRBV12-5	.	15	TRBJ2-3	.	TGTGCTAGTGGTTTGGGCACAGGGATGGCAGATACGCAGTATTTT	CASGLGTGMADTQYF
TRBV7-9	TRBD1	15	TRBJ2-1	.	TGTGCCAGCAGCCGAGGACAGGGCTCCTACAATGAGCAGTTCTTC	CASSRGQGSYNEQFF
TRBV19	TRBD1	15	TRBJ1-2	.	TGTGCCAGTAGCGAAATAAACAGGGGAGGTAGGGGCTACACCTTC	CASSEINRGGRGYTF
TRBV5-1	.	14	TRBJ1-2	.	TGCGCCAGCAGCTTGGCCCTGGGCGAGTATGGCTACACCTTC	CASSLALGEYGYTF
TRBV18	.	16	TRBJ2-1	once	TGTGCCAGCTCACCAAGGGAGACTCAACTTTACAATGAGCAGTTCTTC	CASSPRETQLYNEQFF
TRBV11-2	.	11	TRBJ2-5	.	TGTGCCAGCAGCTCCGGGGAGACCCAGTACTTC	CASSSGETQYF
TRBV18	TRBD1	16	TRBJ2-7	.	TGTGCCAGCTCACCACCGGACAGGGCGAGCTCCTACGAGCAGTACTTC	CASSPPDRASSYEQYF
TRBV27	.	10	TRBJ2-7	.	TGTGCCAGCACCTTCTACGAGCAGTACTTC	CASTFYEQYF
TRBV4-3	.	15	TRBJ2-2	.	TGCGCCAGCAGCCAAGGCCTGGGGGGAGTCGGGGAGCTGTTTTTT	CASSQGLGGVGELFF
TRBV18	TRBD2	15	TRBJ2-3	.	TGTGCCAGCTCACTCCGGGAGGGGGGCACAGATACGCAGTATTTT	CASSLREGGTDTQYF
TRBV27	.	14	TRBJ2-7	once	TGTGCCACTTCGGGACACCACTCGTCCTACGAGCAGTACTTC	CATSGHHSSYEQYF
TRBV15	TRBD2	16	TRBJ2-3	once	TGTGCCACCGGGGAGGGCCGCGGAAGGACCACAGATACGCAGTATTTT	CATGEGRGRTTDTQYF
TRBV7-9	.	14	TRBJ2-3	.	TGTGCCAGCAGCTTCTCTACCCCGGGAGATACGCAGTATTTT	CASSFSTPGDTQYF
TRBV13	TRBD2	16	TRBJ2-7	.	TGTGCCAGCAGCCCCCGGGGTAGCGGGAGGATATACGAGCAGTACTTC	CASSPRGSGRIYEQYF
TRBV13	TRBD1	14	TRBJ2-5	.	TGTGCCAGCAGCAGGACAGGGCCCGCGCGGACCCAGTACTTC	CASSRTGPARTQYF
TRBV28	TRBD1	14	TRBJ1-1	.	TGTGCCAGCAGTTGGGACAGGGGGCTCACTGAAGCTTTCTTT	CASSWDRGLTEAFF
TRBV5-1	.	15	TRBJ2-5	.	TGCGCCAGCAGCTTGGGAGGGTCCTTCCAAGAGACCCAGTACTTC	CASSLGGSFQETQYF
TRBV4-1	.	13	TRBJ2-5	few	TGCGCCAGCAGCCAAAGGAGGAGGGAATTGCAGTACTTC	CASSQRRRELQYF
TRBV29-1	TRBD1	17	TRBJ2-4	.	TGCAGCGTTGAAGGGGGACAGGGGAAACGGACCAAAAACATTCAGTACTTC	CSVEGGQGKRTKNIQYF
TRBV2	.	15	TRBJ2-7	few	TGTGCCAGCAGTGATCAGGGGTCTCTTGGGCGCGAGCAGTACTTC	CASSDQGSLGREQYF
TRBV4-1	TRBD2	20	TRBJ2-4	.	TGCGCCAGCAGCCAACGGCGCACTAGCGGGGATAAGGGGGCCAAAAACATTCAGTACTTC	CASSQRRTSGDKGAKNIQYF
TRBV15	.	16	TRBJ1-1	.	TGTGCCACCAGCAGAGATCTGGAACTCGGAGAGACTGAAGCTTTCTTT	CATSRDLELGETEAFF
TRBV18	.	13	TRBJ1-1	.	TGTGCCAGCTCAGGGACATGGAATACTGAAGCTTTCTTT	CASSGTWNTEAFF
TRBV6-5	.	15	TRBJ2-1	.	TGTGCCAGCAACCAAGGCGGCGCGGCGCACAATGAGCAGTTCTTC	CASNQGGAAHNEQFF
TRBV11-2	TRBD1	16	TRBJ1-1	once	TGTGCCAGCAGCCCCGCCGTTCAGGGGGCCGGGACTGAAGCTTTCTTT	CASSPAVQGAGTEAFF
TRBV11-3	TRBD1	18	TRBJ2-3	.	TGTGCCAGCAGACGAGGGACAGGGGGATCGGTATTAGGAGATACGCAGTATTTT	CASRRGTGGSVLGDTQYF
TRBV19	.	14	TRBJ2-5	.	TGTGCCAGTAGTATAGACAGGTCCAGGGAGACCCAGTACTTC	CASSIDRSRETQYF
TRBV6-1	TRBD2	16	TRBJ2-1	.	TGTGCCAGCAGTGAATCTAGCGGGAGTATTTACAATGAGCAGTTCTTC	CASSESSGSIYNEQFF
TRBV2	TRBD1	13	TRBJ1-5	.	TGTGCCAGCAGGGCACAGGGGGCTCAGCCCCAGCATTTT	CASRAQGAQPQHF
TRBV6-5	.	14	TRBJ2-3	.	TGTGCCAGCAAGGCCCCTGGGGGCGTAGATACGCAGTATTTT	CASKAPGGVDTQYF
TRBV30	.	14	TRBJ1-4	once	TGTGCCTGGAGTGTAAAGGGGGCTAATGAAAAACTGTTTTTT	CAWSVKGANEKLFF
TRBV11-3	TRBD2	13	TRBJ2-3	.	TGTGCCAGCAGCTTACAGGGAGGGGATACGCAGTATTTT	CASSLQGGDTQYF
TRBV5-3	.	15	TRBJ2-7	.	TGTGCCAGAAGCTTTAGGTCGGGAGATGCCTACGAGCAGTACTTC	CARSFRSGDAYEQYF
TRBV4-1	.	13	TRBJ2-5	.	TGCGCCAGCAGCCAAGACGGGGAAGAGACCCAGTACTTC	CASSQDGEETQYF
TRBV7-9	.	13	TRBJ1-1	.	TGTTCCAGCAGCTTAGGGGCGACCACTGAAGCTTTCTTT	CSSSLGATTEAFF
TRBV5-1	.	14	TRBJ1-1	once	TGCGCCAGCGGCCAGACCGACATGAACACTGAAGCTTTCTTT	CASGQTDMNTEAFF
TRBV11-3	TRBD2	15	TRBJ2-3	once	TGTGCCAGCAGCGCGACTAGCGGGATGTCAGATACGCAGTATTTT	CASSATSGMSDTQYF
TRBV30	.	14	TRBJ1-3	.	TGTGCCTGGAGTGAGGGGAGGACTGGAAACACCATATATTTT	CAWSEGRTGNTIYF
TRBV7-8	TRBD1	16	TRBJ1-6	.	TGTGCCAGTAGCTCTTATGCAGGGACAGGTGGCTCACCCCTCCACTTT	CASSSYAGTGGSPLHF
TRBV7-9	.	14	TRBJ1-4	few	TGTGCCAGCAGCTCTCGGGGTACGGGTGAAAAACTGTTTTTT	CASSSRGTGEKLFF
TRBV7-2	.	11	TRBJ1-2	once	TGTGCCAGCAGCTTTATGTATGGCTACACCTTC	CASSFMYGYTF
TRBV30	TRBD1	13	TRBJ1-2	.	TGTGCCTACACGATACAGGGGCCTTCGGGCTACACCTTC	CAYTIQGPSGYTF
TRBV11-2	TRBD2	13	TRBJ2-7	.	TGTGCCAGCAGCCGGGGGGGCGTCGTCGAGCAGTACTTC	CASSRGGVVEQYF
TRBV4-1	TRBD2	17	TRBJ2-2	.	TGCGCCAGCAGCAAGGTAGCGGGGAGGGTTCAGGCCGGGGAGCTGTTTTTT	CASSKVAGRVQAGELFF
TRBV7-3	TRBD2	15	TRBJ2-7	few	TGTGCCAGCAGCTTAAGTAGCGGGAACCTTAGAGAGCAGTACTTC	CASSLSSGNLREQYF
TRBV5-1	TRBD1	15	TRBJ2-3	.	TGCGCCAGCAGCGGGACAGGGGTTGGCACAGATACGCAGTATTTT	CASSGTGVGTDTQYF
TRBV11-2	.	13	TRBJ2-5	.	TGTGCCAGCAGCTATCAACCGGGGGAGACCCAGTACTTC	CASSYQPGETQYF